A single sample gave rise to the 14 T cell receptor beta chains below, sequenced in a study of blood T cell repertoires in COVID-19. TCRdb's copy holds only in-frame clones and misses some; the assay was immunoSEQ multiplex PCR. The sample holds tens of thousands of clones, 86% seen once. Sequencing used peripheral blood. These receptors all stem from a man aged 50-60 years with active or convalescent COVID-19.

V gene TRBV28 combines with J gene TRBJ1-3; tentative D call: TRBD1 (6 bases). The CDR3 has 16 residues. Trimming removed 4 bases at V and 0 bases at J, with 13 bases between. Per the germline V gene, CDR1 is MDHEN and CDR2 is SYDVKM. CDR3 sequence: CASSSLRGPSGNTIYF. The DNA of the CDR3 is TGTGCCAGCAGTTCCCTCAGGGGACCCTCTGGAAACACCATATATTTT.

The rearrangement links TRBV5-1 to TRBJ2-5; 7 nucleotides align to TRBD2. J lost 4 bases, V lost 4 bases, and 10 bases had no gene match. The CDR3 length is 15 residues. Germline V CDR1 and CDR2: SGHRS, YFSETQ. DNA of the CDR3: TGCGCCAGCAGCGTAGAGGCGGGGGAAGGAGAGACCCAGTACTTC. It is translated as CASSVEAGEGETQYF. Complete variable domain (other parts from reference TRBV5-1 and TRBJ2-5): KAGVTQTPRYLIKTRGQQVTLSCSPISGHRSVSWYQQTPGQGLQFLFEYFSETQRNKGNFPGRFSGRQFSNSRSEMNVSTLELGDSALYLCASSVEAGEGETQYFGPGTRLLVL.

J is TRBJ2-3 and V is TRBV10-1; perhaps TRBD2 as D (7 bases). The V end was cut by 6 bases, the J end by 0 bases, with 10 bases between. The CDR3 spans 14 residues. The germline V gene encodes CDR1 WNHNN and CDR2 SYGVQD (reference sequence). CDR3 loop: CASSRGASTDTQYF. CDR3 DNA sequence: TGCGCCAGCAGCCGGGGGGCCAGCACAGATACGCAGTATTTT.

The rearrangement joins TRBV5-4 to TRBJ1-6; D is uncertain. With 5 bases removed from V and 13 bases from J, the gap between germline ends came to 19 bases. The CDR3 totals 14 residues. Germline V CDR1 and CDR2: SGHNT, YYREEE (reference sequence). Here the CDR3 reads CASSLTQSGFPLHF. The DNA of the CDR3 is TGTGCCAGCAGTCTAACACAATCGGGGTTTCCCCTCCACTTT.

This clone was found once. The chain joins TRBV25-1 to TRBJ1-4, with 7 positions matching TRBD1. The CDR3 has 18 residues. The germline gives CDR1 MGHDK, CDR2 SYGVNS. V shed 3 bases and J 4 bases; nucleotides not matched to a gene: 14. The CDR3 DNA sequence: TGTGCCAGCAGTGATGGGGCCGGGACAGCCGGAAGTAATGAAAAACTGTTTTTT. Its translation is CASSDGAGTAGSNEKLFF.

The V call is TRBV30, the J call TRBJ2-7; the match to TRBD1 covers 9 bases. The ends lost 3 bases at V and 2 bases at J; junction bases unmatched: 5. The CDR3 loop spans 14 amino acids. Germline loops: CDR1 GTSNPN, CDR2 SVGIG (reference sequence). Here the CDR3 DNA reads TGTGCCTGGAGGACAAACAGGGGGCCCTACGAGCAGTACTTC. It translates to CAWRTNRGPYEQYF. Complete variable domain (other parts from reference TRBV30 and TRBJ2-7): SQTIHQWPATLVQPVGSPLSLECTVEGTSNPNLYWYRQAAGRGLQLLFYSVGIGQISSEVPQNLSASRPQDRQFILSSKKLLLSDSGFYLCAWRTNRGPYEQYFGPGTRLTVT.

This rearrangement joins TRBV28 to TRBJ2-2; possible D gene TRBD2, 7 bases. CDR3 size: 15 residues. Germline V gene sequence: CDR1 MDHEN, CDR2 SYDVKM. Trimming cost V 10 bases and J 1 base, with 16 bases left between them. CDR3 coding DNA: TGTGCCACCGCTCGGGGGGCGGTGAACACCGGGGAGCTGTTTTTT. Its translation: CATARGAVNTGELFF.

The rearrangement links TRBV4-2 to TRBJ2-5; 11 bases match TRBD1. The CDR3 sequence is 14 residues long. Germline V gene sequence: CDR1 LGHNA, CDR2 YNFKEQ. The V and J ends lost 4 bases and 2 bases, in that order; junction bases with no gene match: 0. This CDR3 is CASSRDRGQETQYF. CDR3 in DNA: TGTGCCAGCAGCCGGGACAGGGGGCAAGAGACCCAGTACTTC.

The chain couples TRBV28 to TRBJ1-5; 11 bases are shared with TRBD1. V gave up 3 bases and J gave up 7 bases; unmatched junction bases: 8. CDR1 MDHEN and CDR2 SYDVKM come from the germline V gene. CDR3 length: 16 amino acids. DNA of the CDR3: TGTGCCAGCAGTTTCCGCAGGACAGGGGGCCGGCAGCCCCAGCATTTT. Protein: CASSFRRTGGRQPQHF.

The chain is built from TRBV5-5 and TRBJ1-6; TRBD1 might be the D (5 bases). Germline assignment: CDR1 SGHKS and CDR2 YYEKEE (reference sequence). Trimming cost V 1 base and J 8 bases, with 10 bases left between them. This CDR3 is 14 amino acids long. The CDR3 sequence: CASSLLGRDSPLHF. The DNA of the CDR3 is TGTGCCAGCAGCTTGTTGGGCAGGGATTCACCCCTCCACTTT.

The gene calls are TRBV5-1 and TRBJ1-5, with 10 bases that match TRBD1. Germline lookup yields CDR1 SGHRS and CDR2 YFSETQ. V trimming: 6 bases; J trimming: 13 bases; junction bases outside the gene matches: 10. This CDR3 contains 13 residues. The CDR3 loop is CASIWTGGFPQHF. As DNA, the CDR3 is TGCGCCAGCATCTGGACAGGGGGATTCCCACAGCATTTT.

This clone appeared a few times. V gene TRBV7-2 combines with J gene TRBJ2-7; 14 bases fit TRBD2. Per germline, CDR1 SGHTA and CDR2 FQGNSA. The CDR3 totals 15 residues. V dropped 5 bases and J dropped 2; count of bases not matched to a gene: 2. CDR3 in amino acids: CASSPGLAGAYEQYF. The CDR3 DNA reads TGTGCCAGCAGCCCGGGACTAGCGGGGGCCTACGAGCAGTACTTC.

This chain connects TRBV3-1 (or the pseudogene TRBV3-2) to TRBJ1-4; D not resolved. Germline CDR1 LGHDT, CDR2 YNNKEL (reference sequence). This CDR3 comprises 12 residues. V was cut by 4 bases and J by 4 bases, with 4 bases left in between. The CDR3 loop is CASSLVNEKLFF. In DNA, the CDR3 is TGTGCCAGCAGCCTCGTTAATGAAAAACTGTTTTTT.

A single count supports this clone. The chain combines TRBV28 with TRBJ1-2; 7 bases align to TRBD1. The junction had 4 bases not matched to a gene; V was cut back by 2 bases and J by 4 bases. The germline gives CDR1 MDHEN, CDR2 SYDVKM. This CDR3 has 14 amino acids. CDR3 coding DNA: TGTGCCAGCAGTTTAACAGGGGAAGCCTATGGCTACACCTTC. Protein sequence: CASSLTGEAYGYTF.